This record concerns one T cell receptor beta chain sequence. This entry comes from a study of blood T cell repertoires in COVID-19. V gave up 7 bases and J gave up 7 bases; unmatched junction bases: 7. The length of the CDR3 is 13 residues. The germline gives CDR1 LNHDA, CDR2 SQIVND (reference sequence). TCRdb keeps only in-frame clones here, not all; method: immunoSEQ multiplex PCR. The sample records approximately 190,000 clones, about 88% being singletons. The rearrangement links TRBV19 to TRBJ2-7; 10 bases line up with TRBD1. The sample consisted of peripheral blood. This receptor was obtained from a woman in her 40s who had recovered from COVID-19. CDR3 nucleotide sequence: TGTGCCAGTAATCAAGGGACAGGGGAGGAGCAGTACTTC. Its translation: CASNQGTGEEQYF.